A few counts support the clone carrying this T cell receptor (beta chain). The source of the sample is a study of blood T cell repertoires in COVID-19. For the study at large: Samples taken during acute and convalescent COVID-19 were collected in the United States, Italy and Spain. The cDNA or gDNA used as material had been derived from T cells, B-cell-depleted T cells, or PBMCs.

In the source study's methods: Estimated nucleated cell counts came from reference gene primer amplification. Measured with immunoSEQ multiplex PCR; TCRdb has only the in-frame clones, and not every one. V, J and clone size are those of that table, while D and trimming were read from the DNA. The sample shows about 120,000 clones, about 79% of them seen only once. V was pared by 3 bases and J by 3 bases, with 7 bases between. The CDR3 consists of 13 residues. Germline CDR1 ENHRY, CDR2 SYGVKD. Source material: peripheral blood. The chain recombines TRBV10-3 with TRBJ2-3; a possible D gene is TRBD1 (5 bases). The TCR comes from a woman at least 80 years old with active or convalescent COVID-19. In DNA, the CDR3 is TGTGCCATCAGTGAAGGGGCGACAGATACGCAGTATTTT. Protein sequence: CAISEGATDTQYF.